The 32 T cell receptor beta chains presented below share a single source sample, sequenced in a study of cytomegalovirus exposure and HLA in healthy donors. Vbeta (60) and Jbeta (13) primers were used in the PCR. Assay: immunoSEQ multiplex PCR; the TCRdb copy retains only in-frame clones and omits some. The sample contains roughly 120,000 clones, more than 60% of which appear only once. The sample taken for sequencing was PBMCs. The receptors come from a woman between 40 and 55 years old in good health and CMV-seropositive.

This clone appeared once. The CDR3 DNA reads as TGTGCCAGCAGCTTACGCCCGGGACAGGGAATGAACACTGAAGCTTTCTTT. It specifies CASSLRPGQGMNTEAFF. The chain couples TRBV7-6 to TRBJ1-1, with 9 nucleotides matching TRBD1. CDR1 and CDR2 (germline): SGHVS, FNYEAQ. Trimming took 2 bases from V and 0 from J; bases not matched to a gene: 7. The CDR3 is made up of 17 amino acids.

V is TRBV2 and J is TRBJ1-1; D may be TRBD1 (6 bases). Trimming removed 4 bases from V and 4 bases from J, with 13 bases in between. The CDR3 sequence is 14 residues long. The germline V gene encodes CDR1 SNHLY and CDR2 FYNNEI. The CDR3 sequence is CASSAQRGGTEAFF. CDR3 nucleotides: TGTGCCAGCAGTGCCCAGAGAGGGGGCACTGAAGCTTTCTTT.

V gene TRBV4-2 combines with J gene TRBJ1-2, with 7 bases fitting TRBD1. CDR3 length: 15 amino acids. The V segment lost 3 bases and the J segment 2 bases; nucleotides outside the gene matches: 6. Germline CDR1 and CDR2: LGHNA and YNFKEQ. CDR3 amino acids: CASSQGDSLNYGYTF. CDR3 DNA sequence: TGTGCCAGCAGCCAGGGGGACAGCCTGAACTATGGCTACACCTTC.

CDR3 sequence: CATGGIEGYGYTF. The CDR3 bases are TGTGCCACCGGGGGAATAGAGGGTTATGGCTACACCTTC. The chain carries TRBV10-3 and TRBJ1-2, with D tentatively TRBD1 (5 bases). Trimming shortened V by 10 bases and J by 5 bases, and 17 bases separated the two germline ends. The CDR3 is made up of 13 amino acids. CDR1 is ENHRY, CDR2 SYGVKD, per germline.

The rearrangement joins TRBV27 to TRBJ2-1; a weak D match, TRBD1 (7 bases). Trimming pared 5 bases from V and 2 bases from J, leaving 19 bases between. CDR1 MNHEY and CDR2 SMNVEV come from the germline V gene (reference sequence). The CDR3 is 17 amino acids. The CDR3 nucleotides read TGTGCCAGCAGTCCGAGACACAGGGGAGGCACCTACAATGAGCAGTTCTTC. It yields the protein CASSPRHRGGTYNEQFF.

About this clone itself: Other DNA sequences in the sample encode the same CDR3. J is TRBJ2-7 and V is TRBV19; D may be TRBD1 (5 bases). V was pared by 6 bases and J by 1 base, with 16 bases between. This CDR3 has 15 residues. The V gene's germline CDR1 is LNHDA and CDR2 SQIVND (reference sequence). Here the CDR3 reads CASRVSLSGSYEQYF. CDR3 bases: TGTGCCAGTAGAGTCTCCCTGTCAGGGTCCTACGAGCAGTACTTC. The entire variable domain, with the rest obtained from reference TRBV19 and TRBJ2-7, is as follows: DGGITQSPKYLFRKEGQNVTLSCEQNLNHDAMYWYRQDPGQGLRLIYYSQIVNDFQKGDIAEGYSVSREKKESFPLTVTSAQKNPTAFYLCASRVSLSGSYEQYFGPGTRLTVT.

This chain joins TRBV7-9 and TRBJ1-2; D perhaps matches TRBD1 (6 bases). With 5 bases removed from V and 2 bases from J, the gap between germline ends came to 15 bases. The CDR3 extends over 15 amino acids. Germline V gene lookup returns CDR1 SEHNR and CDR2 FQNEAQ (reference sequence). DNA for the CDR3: TGTGCCAGCAGCCCCCAAGGGGGTCCCAACTATGGCTACACCTTC. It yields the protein CASSPQGGPNYGYTF.

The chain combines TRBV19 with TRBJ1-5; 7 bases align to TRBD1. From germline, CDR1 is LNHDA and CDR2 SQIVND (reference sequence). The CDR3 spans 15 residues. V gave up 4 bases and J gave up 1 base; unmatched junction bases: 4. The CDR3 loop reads CASSTTGDSNQPQHF. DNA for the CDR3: TGTGCCAGTAGTACCACAGGGGACAGCAATCAGCCCCAGCATTTT.

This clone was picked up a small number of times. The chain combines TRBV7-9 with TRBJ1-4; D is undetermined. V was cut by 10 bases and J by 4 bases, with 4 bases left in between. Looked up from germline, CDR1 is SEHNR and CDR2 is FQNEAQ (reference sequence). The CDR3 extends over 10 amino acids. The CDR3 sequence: CAILNEKLFF. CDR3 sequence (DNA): TGTGCCATACTTAATGAAAAACTGTTTTTT.

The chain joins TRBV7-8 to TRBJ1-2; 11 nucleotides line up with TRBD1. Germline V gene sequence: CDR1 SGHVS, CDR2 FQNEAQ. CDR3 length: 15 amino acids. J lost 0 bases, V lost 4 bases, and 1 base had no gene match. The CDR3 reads CASSWGQGANYGYTF. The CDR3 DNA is TGTGCCAGCAGCTGGGGACAGGGGGCTAACTATGGCTACACCTTC.

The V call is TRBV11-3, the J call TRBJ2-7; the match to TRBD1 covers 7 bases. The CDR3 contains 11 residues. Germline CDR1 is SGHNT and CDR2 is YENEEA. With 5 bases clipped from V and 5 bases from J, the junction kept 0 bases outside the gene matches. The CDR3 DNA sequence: TGTGCCAGCAGCACAGGGGACGAGCAGTACTTC. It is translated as CASSTGDEQYF.

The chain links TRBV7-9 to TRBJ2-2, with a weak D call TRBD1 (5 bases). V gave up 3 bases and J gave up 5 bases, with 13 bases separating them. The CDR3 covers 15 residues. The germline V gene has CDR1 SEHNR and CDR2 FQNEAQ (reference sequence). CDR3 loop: CASSFAGINTGELFF. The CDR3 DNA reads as TGTGCCAGCAGCTTCGCAGGGATCAATACCGGGGAGCTGTTTTTT.

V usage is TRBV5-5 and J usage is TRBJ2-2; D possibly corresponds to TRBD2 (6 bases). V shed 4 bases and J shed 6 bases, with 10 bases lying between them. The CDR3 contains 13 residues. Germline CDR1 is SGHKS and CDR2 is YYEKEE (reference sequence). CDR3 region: CASSVRLAGELFF. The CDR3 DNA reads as TGTGCCAGCAGCGTTCGACTAGCCGGGGAGCTGTTTTTT.

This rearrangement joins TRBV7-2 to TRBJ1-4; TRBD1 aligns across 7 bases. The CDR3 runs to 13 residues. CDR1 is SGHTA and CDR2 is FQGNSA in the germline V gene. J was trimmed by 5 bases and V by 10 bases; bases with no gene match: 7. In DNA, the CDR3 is TGTGCCACCGCGGGACAGCTCAATGAAAAACTGTTTTTT. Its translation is CATAGQLNEKLFF.

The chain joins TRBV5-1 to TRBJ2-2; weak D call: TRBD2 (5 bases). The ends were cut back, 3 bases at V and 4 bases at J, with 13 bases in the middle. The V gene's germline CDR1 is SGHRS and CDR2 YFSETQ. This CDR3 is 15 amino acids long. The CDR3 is CASSSTGELTGELFF. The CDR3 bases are TGCGCCAGCAGCTCGACCGGGGAACTCACCGGGGAGCTGTTTTTT.

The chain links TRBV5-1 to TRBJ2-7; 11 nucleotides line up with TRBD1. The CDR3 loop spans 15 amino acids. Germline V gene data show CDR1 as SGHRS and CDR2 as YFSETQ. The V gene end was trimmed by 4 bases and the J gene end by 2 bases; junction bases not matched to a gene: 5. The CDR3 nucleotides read TGCGCCAGCAGCGTGGACAGGGGGCCGACCTACGAGCAGTACTTC. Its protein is CASSVDRGPTYEQYF.

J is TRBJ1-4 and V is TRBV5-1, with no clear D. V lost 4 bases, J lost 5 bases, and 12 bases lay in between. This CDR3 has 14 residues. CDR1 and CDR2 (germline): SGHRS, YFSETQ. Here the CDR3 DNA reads TGCGCCAGCAGCGAGGGTAGTGGGAATGAAAAACTGTTTTTT. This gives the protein CASSEGSGNEKLFF.

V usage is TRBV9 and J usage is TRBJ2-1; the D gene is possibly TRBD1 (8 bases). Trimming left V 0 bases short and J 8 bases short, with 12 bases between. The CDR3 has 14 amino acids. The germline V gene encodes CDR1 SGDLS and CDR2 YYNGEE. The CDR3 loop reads CASSVGTGRDEQFF. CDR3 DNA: TGTGCCAGCAGCGTAGGGACAGGGAGGGATGAGCAGTTCTTC. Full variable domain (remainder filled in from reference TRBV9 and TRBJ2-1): DSGVTQTPKHLITATGQRVTLRCSPRSGDLSVYWYQQSLDQGLQFLIQYYNGEERAKGNILERFSAQQFPDLHSELNLSSLELGDSALYFCASSVGTGRDEQFFGPGTRLTVL.

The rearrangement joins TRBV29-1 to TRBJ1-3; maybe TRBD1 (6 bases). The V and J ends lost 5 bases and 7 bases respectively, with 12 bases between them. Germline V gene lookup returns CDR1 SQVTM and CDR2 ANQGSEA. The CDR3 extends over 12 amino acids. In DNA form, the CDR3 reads TGCAGCGTTATTAAGGGGGAGAACACCATATATTTT. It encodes CSVIKGENTIYF.

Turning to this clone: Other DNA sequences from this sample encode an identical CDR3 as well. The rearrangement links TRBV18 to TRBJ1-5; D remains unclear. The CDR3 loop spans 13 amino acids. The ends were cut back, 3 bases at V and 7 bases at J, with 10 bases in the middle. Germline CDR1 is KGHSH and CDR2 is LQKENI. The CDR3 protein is CASSPPGGQPQHF. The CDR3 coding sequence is TGTGCCAGCTCACCCCCCGGAGGGCAGCCCCAGCATTTT.

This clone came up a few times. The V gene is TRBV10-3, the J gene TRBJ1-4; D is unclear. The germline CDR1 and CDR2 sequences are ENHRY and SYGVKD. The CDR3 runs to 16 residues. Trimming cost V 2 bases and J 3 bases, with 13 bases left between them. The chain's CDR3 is CAISEGPQRANEKLFF. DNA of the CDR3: TGTGCCATCAGTGAGGGCCCCCAGAGGGCTAATGAAAAACTGTTTTTT.

Here the CDR3 DNA reads TGCGCCAGCAGCCAAGATCAGGGGGGTATAGCCAAAAACATTCAGTACTTC. Protein product: CASSQDQGGIAKNIQYF. This chain connects TRBV4-3 to TRBJ2-4, with D possibly TRBD1 on 7 matching bases. This CDR3 is 17 amino acids long. Germline V gene sequence: CDR1 LGHNA, CDR2 YSLEER. V lost 0 bases, J lost 0 bases, and 12 bases lay in between.

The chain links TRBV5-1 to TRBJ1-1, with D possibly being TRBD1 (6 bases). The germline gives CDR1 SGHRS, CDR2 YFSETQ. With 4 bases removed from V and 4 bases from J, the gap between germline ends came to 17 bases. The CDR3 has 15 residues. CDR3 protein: CASSRDIAIGTEAFF. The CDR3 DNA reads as TGCGCCAGCAGCCGGGACATTGCAATCGGCACTGAAGCTTTCTTT.

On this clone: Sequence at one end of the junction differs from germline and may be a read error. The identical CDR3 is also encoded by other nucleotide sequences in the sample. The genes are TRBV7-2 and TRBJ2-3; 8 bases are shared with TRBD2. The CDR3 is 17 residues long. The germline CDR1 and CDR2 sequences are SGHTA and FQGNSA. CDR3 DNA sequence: TGTGCCAGCAGCCCCGGGATGAGCGGGAGCCGCACCGATACGCAGTATTTT. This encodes CASSPGMSGSRTDTQYF.

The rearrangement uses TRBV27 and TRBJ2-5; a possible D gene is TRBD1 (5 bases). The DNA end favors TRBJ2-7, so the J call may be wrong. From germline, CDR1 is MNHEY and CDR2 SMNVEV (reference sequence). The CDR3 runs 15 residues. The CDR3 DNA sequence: TGTGCCACCCAGAGAAATTTCGACAGCTCCTACGAGCAGTACTTC. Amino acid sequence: CATQRNFDSSYEQYF.

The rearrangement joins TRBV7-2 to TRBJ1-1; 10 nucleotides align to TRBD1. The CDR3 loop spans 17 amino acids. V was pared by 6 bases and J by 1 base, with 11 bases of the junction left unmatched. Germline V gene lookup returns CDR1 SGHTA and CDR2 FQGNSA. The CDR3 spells CASRRGTGDFQNTEAFF. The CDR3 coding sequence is TGTGCCAGCAGGCGAGGGACAGGGGATTTCCAGAACACTGAAGCTTTCTTT. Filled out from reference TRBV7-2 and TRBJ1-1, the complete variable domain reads GAGVSQSPSNKVTEKGKDVELRCDPISGHTALYWYRQSLGQGLEFLIYFQGNSAPDKSGLPSDRFSAERTGGSVSTLTIQRTQQEDSAVYLCASRRGTGDFQNTEAFFGQGTRLTVV.

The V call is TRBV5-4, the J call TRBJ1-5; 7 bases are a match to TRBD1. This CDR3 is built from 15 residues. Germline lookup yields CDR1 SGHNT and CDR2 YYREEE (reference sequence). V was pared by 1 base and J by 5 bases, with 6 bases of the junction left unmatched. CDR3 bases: TGTGCCAGCAGCTTGAGTCCCGGGACAGATCAGCCCCAGCATTTT. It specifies CASSLSPGTDQPQHF.

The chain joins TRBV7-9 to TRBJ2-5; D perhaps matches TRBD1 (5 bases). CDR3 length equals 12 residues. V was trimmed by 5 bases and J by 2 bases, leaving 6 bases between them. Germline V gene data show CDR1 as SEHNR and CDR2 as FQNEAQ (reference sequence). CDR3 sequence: CASSRQQETQYF. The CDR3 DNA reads TGTGCCAGCAGCCGACAGCAAGAGACCCAGTACTTC.

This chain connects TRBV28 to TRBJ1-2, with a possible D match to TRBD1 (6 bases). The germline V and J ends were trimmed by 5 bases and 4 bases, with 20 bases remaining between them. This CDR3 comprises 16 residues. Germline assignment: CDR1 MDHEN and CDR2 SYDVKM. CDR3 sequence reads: CASSPRATTGSYGYTF. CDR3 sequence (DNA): TGTGCCAGCAGTCCCCGGGCTACTACAGGGAGCTATGGCTACACCTTC.

The CDR3 region has the DNA TGCACCAGCAGCCAGGAGGGAATTGTTGACACAGATACGCAGTATTTT. It encodes CTSSQEGIVDTDTQYF. V usage is TRBV1 and J usage is TRBJ2-3; TRBD2 is the table's D call and was not checked against the DNA. TRBV1 is termed a pseudogene. The CDR3 runs to 16 residues.

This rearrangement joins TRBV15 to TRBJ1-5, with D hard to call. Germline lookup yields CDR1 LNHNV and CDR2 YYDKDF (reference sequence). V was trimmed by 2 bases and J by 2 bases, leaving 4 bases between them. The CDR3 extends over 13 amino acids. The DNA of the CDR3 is TGTGCCACCAGCAGAACGGGCAATCAGCCCCAGCATTTT. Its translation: CATSRTGNQPQHF.

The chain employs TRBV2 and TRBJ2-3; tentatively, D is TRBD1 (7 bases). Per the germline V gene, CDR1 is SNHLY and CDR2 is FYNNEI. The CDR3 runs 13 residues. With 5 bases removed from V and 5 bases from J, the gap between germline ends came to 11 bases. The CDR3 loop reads CASSRGRGDTQYF. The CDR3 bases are TGTGCCAGCAGTAGGGGGCGGGGAGATACGCAGTATTTT.